The present T cell receptor beta chain was sequenced within a study of blood T cells in healthy people across ages. Study at large: About one barcoded beta molecule per two T cells was the capture yield of template switching. Study-level results: Observed TCR beta diversity per million T cells went down as age went up. This fall followed a roughly linear course with age.

A word on this clonotype: Its antigen remains unknown. A much larger clone sits a single nucleotide away, making a read error possible.

Every sample had a minimum of 6 million PBMCs isolated. The CDR3 is 15 residues long. The V end was cut by 4 bases, the J end by 11 bases, with 23 bases between. From germline, CDR1 is SGHDN and CDR2 FVKESK. Then a second PCR, running about 6 to 12 cycles, was carried out with a sample-barcoded 5' primer and a J-beta primer mix. Each of the cDNA molecules was tagged by a template-switch adaptor with 12 random nucleotides. TCRdb re-called the 5' RACE reads through MiXCR, storing one row per CDR3 protein. The sample carries about 640,000 distinct CDR3 sequences, about 28% recorded once. Sequenced: blood. J is TRBJ2-5 and V is TRBV14; either TRBD1 or TRBD2 may fit D (5 bases each). The sequence derives from a woman over 75 in good health. The CDR3 reads CASSPLGVGDGEQYF. The CDR3 DNA reads as TGTGCCAGCAGCCCCCTCGGGGTGGGGGACGGTGAGCAGTACTTC.